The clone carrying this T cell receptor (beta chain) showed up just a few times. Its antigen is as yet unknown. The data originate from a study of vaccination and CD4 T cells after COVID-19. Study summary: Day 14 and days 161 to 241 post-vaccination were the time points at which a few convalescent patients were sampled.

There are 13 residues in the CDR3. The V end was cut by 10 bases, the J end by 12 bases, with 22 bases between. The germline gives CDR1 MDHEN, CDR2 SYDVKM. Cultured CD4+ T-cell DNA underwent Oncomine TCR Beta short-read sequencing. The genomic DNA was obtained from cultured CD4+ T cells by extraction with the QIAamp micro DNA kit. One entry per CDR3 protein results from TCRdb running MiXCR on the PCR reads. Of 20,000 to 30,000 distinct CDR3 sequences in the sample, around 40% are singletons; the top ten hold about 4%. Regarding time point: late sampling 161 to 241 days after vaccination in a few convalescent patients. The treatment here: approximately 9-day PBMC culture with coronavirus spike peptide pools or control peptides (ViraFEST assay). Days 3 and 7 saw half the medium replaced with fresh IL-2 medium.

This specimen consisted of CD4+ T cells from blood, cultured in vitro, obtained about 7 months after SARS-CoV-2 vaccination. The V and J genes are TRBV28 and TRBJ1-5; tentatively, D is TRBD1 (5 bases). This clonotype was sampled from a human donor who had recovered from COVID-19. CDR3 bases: TGTGCCATTGGGGCTGCCAACGGAAACCGCCAGCATTTT. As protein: CAIGAANGNRQHF.